This entry describes one TCR beta chain. The antigen is undetermined. The PCR made use of 60 Vbeta and 13 Jbeta primers. The protocol was immunoSEQ multiplex PCR, while the TCRdb copy is restricted to in-frame clones and leaves out a portion. The sample lists about 120,000 clones, 65% to 80% occurring once. V was pared by 3 bases and J by 2 bases, with 0 bases of the junction left unmatched. CDR1 is LNHDA, CDR2 SQIVND, per germline (reference sequence). The CDR3 is 13 amino acids. These data originate in a study of cytomegalovirus exposure and HLA in healthy donors. Study-level results: HLA alleles showed associations with some 15,000 TCR beta sequences in a later analysis, at a 0.05 false discovery rate.

This receptor was taken from a woman in her thirties or forties in good health and CMV-seropositive. The chain combines TRBV19 with TRBJ1-2; TRBD1 matches 7 bases. Sequencing was done on a sample of PBMCs. The CDR3 DNA follows: TGTGCCAGTAGTATGGGACAGAACTATGGCTACACCTTC. Translation: CASSMGQNYGYTF. Using reference TRBV19 and TRBJ1-2 for the parts outside the CDR3, the full variable domain is DGGITQSPKYLFRKEGQNVTLSCEQNLNHDAMYWYRQDPGQGLRLIYYSQIVNDFQKGDIAEGYSVSREKKESFPLTVTSAQKNPTAFYLCASSMGQNYGYTFGSGTRLTVV.